This T cell receptor (beta chain) derives from a study of cytomegalovirus exposure and HLA in healthy donors. Study-level findings and limits: According to reports, the classifier identified cytomegalovirus status with high specificity and sensitivity. Specific recognition of CMV antigens was confirmed in vitro for three chains (all CMV-associated). An analysis that was carried out later associated fewer than 20,000 TCR beta sequences with HLA alleles at 0.05 false discovery rate.

In regard to this clone: What it binds is not known.

Trimming pared 2 bases from V and 7 bases from J, leaving 15 bases between. Germline CDR1 reads GTSNPN; CDR2 reads SVGIG (reference sequence). This CDR3 spans 13 amino acids. Primers for the PCR totalled 60 Vbeta and 13 Jbeta. TCRdb's table, derived via immunoSEQ multiplex PCR, lists solely in-frame clones and lacks some. The sample carries approximately 110,000 clones, less than 70% recorded once. This receptor was taken from a woman between 65 and 79 years old in good health and CMV-seropositive. V and J are TRBV30 and TRBJ2-7, with a weak D call TRBD1 (6 bases). The sequenced sample was PBMCs. The CDR3 DNA is TGTGCCTGGAGTCAGGACAGCCCCCAGGAGCAGTACTTC. Encoded protein: CAWSQDSPQEQYF.